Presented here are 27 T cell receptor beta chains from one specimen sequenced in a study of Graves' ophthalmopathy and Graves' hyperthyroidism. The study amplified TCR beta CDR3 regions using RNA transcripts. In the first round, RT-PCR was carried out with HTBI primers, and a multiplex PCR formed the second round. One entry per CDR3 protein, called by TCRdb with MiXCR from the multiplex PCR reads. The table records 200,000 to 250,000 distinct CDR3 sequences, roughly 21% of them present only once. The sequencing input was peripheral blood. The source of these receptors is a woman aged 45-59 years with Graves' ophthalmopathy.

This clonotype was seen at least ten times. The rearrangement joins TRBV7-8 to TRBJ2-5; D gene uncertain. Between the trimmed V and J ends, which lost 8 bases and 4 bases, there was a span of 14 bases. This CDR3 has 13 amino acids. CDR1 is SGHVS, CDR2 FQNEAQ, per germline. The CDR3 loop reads CASLERNSETQYF. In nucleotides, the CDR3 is TGTGCCAGCTTAGAAAGGAATTCAGAGACCCAGTACTTC.

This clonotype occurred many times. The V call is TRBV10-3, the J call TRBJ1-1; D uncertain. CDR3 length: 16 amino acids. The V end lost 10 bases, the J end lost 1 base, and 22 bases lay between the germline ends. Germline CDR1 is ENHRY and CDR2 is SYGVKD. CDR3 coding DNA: TGTGCCACCCGAGGCCAACCCGGACGACAGAACACTGAAGCTTTCTTT. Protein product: CATRGQPGRQNTEAFF.

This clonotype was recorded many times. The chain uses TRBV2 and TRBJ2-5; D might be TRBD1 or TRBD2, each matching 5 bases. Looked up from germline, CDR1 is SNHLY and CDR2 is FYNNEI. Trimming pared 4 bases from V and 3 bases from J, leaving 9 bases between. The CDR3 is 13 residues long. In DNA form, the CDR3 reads TGTGCCAGCAGTGGACTGGGGGAAGAGACCCAGTACTTC. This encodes CASSGLGEETQYF.

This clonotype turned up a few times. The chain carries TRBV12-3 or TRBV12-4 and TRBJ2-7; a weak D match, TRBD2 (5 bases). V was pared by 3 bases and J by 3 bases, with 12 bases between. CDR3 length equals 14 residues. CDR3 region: CASSFGLENYEQYF. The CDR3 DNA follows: TGTGCCAGCAGTTTTGGACTGGAAAACTACGAGCAGTACTTC.

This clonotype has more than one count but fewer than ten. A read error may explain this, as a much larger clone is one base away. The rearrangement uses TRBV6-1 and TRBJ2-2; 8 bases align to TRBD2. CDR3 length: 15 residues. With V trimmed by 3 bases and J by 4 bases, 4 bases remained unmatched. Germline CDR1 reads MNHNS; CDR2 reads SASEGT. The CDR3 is CASSESGSGTGELFF. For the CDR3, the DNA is TGTGCCAGCAGTGAGAGCGGGAGTGGCACCGGGGAGCTGTTTTTT.

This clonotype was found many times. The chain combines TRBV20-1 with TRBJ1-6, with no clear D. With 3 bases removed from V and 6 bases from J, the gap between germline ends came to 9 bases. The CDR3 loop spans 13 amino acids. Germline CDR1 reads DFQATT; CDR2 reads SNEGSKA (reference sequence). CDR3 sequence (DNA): TGCAGTGCTAGTCGGGCAGCTAATTCACCCCTCCACTTT. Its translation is CSASRAANSPLHF.

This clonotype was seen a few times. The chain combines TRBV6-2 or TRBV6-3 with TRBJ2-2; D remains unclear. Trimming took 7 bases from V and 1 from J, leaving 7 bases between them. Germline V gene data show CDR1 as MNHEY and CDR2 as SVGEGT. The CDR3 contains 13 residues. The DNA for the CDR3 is TGTGCCAGCAACTGGGGGAACACCGGGGAGCTGTTTTTT. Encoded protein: CASNWGNTGELFF.

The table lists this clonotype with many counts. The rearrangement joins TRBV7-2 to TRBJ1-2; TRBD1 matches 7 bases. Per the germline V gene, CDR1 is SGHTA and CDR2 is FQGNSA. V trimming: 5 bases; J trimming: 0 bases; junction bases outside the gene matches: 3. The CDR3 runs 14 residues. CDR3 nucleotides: TGTGCCAGCAGCAAGGGACAGTCTAACTATGGCTACACCTTC. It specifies CASSKGQSNYGYTF.

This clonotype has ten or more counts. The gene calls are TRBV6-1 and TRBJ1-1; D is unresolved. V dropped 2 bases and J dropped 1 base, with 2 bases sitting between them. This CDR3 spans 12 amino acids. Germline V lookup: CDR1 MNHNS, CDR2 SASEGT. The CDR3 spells CASSESNTEAFF. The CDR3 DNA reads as TGTGCCAGCAGTGAATCGAACACTGAAGCTTTCTTT.

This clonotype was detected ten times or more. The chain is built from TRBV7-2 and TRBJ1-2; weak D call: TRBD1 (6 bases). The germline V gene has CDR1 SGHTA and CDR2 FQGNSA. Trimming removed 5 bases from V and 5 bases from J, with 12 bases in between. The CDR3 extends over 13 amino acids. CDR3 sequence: CASSTSDSYGYTF. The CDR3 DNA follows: TGTGCCAGCAGCACCTCGGACAGTTATGGCTACACCTTC.

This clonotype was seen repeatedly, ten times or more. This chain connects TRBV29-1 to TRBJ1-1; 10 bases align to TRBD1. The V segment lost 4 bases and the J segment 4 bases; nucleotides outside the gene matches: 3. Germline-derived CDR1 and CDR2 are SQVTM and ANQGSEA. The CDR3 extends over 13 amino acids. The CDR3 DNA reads TGCAGCGTTGCGACAGGGGGCGGCACTGAAGCTTTCTTT. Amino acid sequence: CSVATGGGTEAFF. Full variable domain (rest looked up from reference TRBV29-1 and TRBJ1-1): SAVISQKPSRDICQRGTSLTIQCQVDSQVTMMFWYRQQPGQSLTLIATANQGSEATYESGFVIDKFPISRPNLTFSTLTVSNMSPEDSSIYLCSVATGGGTEAFFGQGTRLTVV.

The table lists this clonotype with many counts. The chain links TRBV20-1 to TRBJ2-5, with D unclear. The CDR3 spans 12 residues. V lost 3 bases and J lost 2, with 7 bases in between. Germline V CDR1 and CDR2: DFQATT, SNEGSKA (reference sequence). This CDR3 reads CSASKKQETQYF. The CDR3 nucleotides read TGCAGTGCTAGTAAGAAACAAGAGACCCAGTACTTC.

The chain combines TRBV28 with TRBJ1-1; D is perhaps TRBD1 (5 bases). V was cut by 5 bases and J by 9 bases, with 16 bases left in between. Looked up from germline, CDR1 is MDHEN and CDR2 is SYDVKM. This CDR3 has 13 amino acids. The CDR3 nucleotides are TGTGCCAGCAGTGGGCACGGGGGACTTCAAGCTTTCTTT. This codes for CASSGHGGLQAFF.

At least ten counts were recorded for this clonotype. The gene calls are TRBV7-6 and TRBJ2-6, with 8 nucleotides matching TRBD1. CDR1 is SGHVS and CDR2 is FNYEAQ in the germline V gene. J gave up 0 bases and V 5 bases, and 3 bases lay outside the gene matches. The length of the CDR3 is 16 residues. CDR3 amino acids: CASSPTGGSGANVLTF. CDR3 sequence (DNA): TGTGCCAGCAGCCCCACAGGGGGCTCTGGGGCCAACGTCCTGACTTTC.

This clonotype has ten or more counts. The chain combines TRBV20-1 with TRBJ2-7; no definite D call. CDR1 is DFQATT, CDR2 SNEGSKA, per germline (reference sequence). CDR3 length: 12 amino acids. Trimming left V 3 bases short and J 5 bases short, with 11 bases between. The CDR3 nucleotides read TGCAGTGCTAGGTTGGCAGGAAACGAGCAGTACTTC. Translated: CSARLAGNEQYF.

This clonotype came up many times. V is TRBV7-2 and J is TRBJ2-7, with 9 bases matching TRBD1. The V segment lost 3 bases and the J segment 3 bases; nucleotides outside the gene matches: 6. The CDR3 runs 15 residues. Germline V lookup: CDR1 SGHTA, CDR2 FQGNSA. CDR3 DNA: TGTGCCAGCAGCTTGGACAGGGGTTCCATCTACGAGCAGTACTTC. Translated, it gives CASSLDRGSIYEQYF. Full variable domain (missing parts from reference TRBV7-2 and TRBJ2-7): GAGVSQSPSNKVTEKGKDVELRCDPISGHTALYWYRQSLGQGLEFLIYFQGNSAPDKSGLPSDRFSAERTGGSVSTLTIQRTQQEDSAVYLCASSLDRGSIYEQYFGPGTRLTVT.

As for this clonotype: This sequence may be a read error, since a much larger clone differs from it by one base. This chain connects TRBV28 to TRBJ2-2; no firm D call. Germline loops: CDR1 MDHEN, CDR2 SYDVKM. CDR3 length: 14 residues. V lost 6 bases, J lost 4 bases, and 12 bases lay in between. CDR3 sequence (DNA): TGTGCCAGCAGGTTAAGACAATTCACCGGGGAGCTGTTTTTT. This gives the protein CASRLRQFTGELFF. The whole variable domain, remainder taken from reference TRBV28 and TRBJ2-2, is DVKVTQSSRYLVKRTGEKVFLECVQDMDHENMFWYRQDPGLGLRLIYFSYDVKMKEKGDIPEGYSVSREKKERFSLILESASTNQTSMYLCASRLRQFTGELFFGEGSRLTVL.

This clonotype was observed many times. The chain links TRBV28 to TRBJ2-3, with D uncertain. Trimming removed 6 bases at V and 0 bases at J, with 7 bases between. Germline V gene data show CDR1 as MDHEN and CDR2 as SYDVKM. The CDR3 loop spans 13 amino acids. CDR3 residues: CASRKLSTDTQYF. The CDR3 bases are TGTGCCAGCAGAAAACTTAGCACAGATACGCAGTATTTT.

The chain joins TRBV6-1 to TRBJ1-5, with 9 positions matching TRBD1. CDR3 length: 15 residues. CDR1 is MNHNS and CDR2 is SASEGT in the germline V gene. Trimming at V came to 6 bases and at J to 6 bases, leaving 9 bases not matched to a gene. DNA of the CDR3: TGTGCCAGCAGCGTCGGGACAGGGACCTCTCAGCCCCAGCATTTT. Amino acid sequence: CASSVGTGTSQPQHF.

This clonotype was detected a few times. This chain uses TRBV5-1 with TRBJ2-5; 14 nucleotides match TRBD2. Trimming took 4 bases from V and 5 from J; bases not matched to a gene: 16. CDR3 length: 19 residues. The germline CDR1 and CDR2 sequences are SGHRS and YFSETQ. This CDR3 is CASSLARGTSGSLGETQYF. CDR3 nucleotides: TGCGCCAGCAGCCTGGCCCGAGGGACTAGCGGGAGTTTAGGGGAGACCCAGTACTTC.

The CDR3 DNA reads as TGTGCCAGCAGTTTATGGCTAGCGGGGGGAAGAGCGGGAGAGACCCAGTACTTC. Amino acids: CASSLWLAGGRAGETQYF. The chain joins TRBV28 to TRBJ2-5, with 11 bases fitting TRBD2. The length of the CDR3 is 18 residues. Trimming removed 0 bases from V and 4 bases from J; junction bases left unmatched: 10. Germline assignment: CDR1 MDHEN and CDR2 SYDVKM.

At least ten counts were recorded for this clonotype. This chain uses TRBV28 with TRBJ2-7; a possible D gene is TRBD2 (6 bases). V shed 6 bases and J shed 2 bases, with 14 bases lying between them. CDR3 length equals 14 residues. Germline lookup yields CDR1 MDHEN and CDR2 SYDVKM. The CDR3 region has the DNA TGTGCCAGCAGCCCCCCGGGGGAAGCCTACGAGCAGTACTTC. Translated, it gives CASSPPGEAYEQYF.

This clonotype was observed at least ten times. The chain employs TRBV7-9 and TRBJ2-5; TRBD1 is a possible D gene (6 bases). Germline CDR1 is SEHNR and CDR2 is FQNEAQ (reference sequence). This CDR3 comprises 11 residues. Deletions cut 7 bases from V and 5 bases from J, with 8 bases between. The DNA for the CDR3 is TGTGCCAGCACCCAGGGGGAGACCCAGTACTTC. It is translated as CASTQGETQYF. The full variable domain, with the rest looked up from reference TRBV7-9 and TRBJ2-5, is DTGVSQNPRHKITKRGQNVTFRCDPISEHNRLYWYRQTLGQGPEFLTYFQNEAQLEKSRLLSDRFSAERPKGSFSTLEIQRTEQGDSAMYLCASTQGETQYFGPGTRLLVL.

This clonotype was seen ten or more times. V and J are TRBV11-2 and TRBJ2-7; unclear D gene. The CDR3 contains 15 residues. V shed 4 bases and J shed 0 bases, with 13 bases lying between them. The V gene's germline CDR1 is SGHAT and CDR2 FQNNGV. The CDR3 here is CASSSNAGSSYEQYF. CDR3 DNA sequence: TGTGCCAGCAGCTCCAATGCCGGTAGCTCCTACGAGCAGTACTTC.

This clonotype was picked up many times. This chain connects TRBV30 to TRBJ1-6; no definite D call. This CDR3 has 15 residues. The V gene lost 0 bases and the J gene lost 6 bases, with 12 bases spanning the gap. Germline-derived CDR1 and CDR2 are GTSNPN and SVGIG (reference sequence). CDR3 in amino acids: CAWSVRKGTNSPLHF. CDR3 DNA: TGTGCCTGGAGTGTACGCAAAGGAACTAATTCACCCCTCCACTTT.

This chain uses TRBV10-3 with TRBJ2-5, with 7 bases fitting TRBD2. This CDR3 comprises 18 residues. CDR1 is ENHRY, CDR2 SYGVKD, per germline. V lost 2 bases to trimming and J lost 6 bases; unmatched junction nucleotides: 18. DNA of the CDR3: TGTGCCATCAGTGAGCCCGCGGGGGTTGGCGGGAGTATTCAGACCCAGTACTTC. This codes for CAISEPAGVGGSIQTQYF.

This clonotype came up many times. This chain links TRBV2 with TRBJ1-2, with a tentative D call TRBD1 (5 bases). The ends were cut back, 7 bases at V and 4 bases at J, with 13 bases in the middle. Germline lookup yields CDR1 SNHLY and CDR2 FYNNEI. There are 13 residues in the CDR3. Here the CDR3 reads CASIANRLYGYTF. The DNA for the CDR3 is TGTGCCAGCATAGCTAACAGGCTCTATGGCTACACCTTC.